This T cell receptor beta chain was sequenced in a study of cytomegalovirus exposure and HLA in healthy donors. The validation cohort, a group of 100 to 150 subjects, included the donors and was separate from the roughly 670-subject first cohort. About this clone: Its antigen is currently unknown.

V trimming: 5 bases; J trimming: 3 bases; junction bases outside the gene matches: 2. This CDR3 region has 12 residues. Germline V gene data show CDR1 as SGHNT and CDR2 as YYREEE (reference sequence). General study findings and limits: Across donors, most TCRs were seen rarely, yet some public ones were widespread. High sensitivity and specificity were reportedly achieved when the classifier diagnosed cytomegalovirus status.

Profiled with immunoSEQ multiplex PCR; TCRdb holds only in-frame clones, not every one. The table has 90,000 to 150,000 clones, 86% seen once. The receptor's source is a man in his late teens or twenties in good health and CMV-seronegative. Sequencing was performed on PBMCs. This chain joins TRBV5-4 and TRBJ2-7, with TRBD1 matching over 7 bases. CDR3 residues: CASSYRGYEQYF. The CDR3 region has the DNA TGTGCCAGCAGTTACAGGGGCTACGAGCAGTACTTC. The full variable domain, its missing parts supplied by reference TRBV5-4 and TRBJ2-7, is ETGVTQSPTHLIKTRGQQVTLRCSSQSGHNTVSWYQQALGQGPQFIFQYYREEENGRGNFPPRFSGLQFPNYSSELNVNALELDDSALYLCASSYRGYEQYFGPGTRLTVT.